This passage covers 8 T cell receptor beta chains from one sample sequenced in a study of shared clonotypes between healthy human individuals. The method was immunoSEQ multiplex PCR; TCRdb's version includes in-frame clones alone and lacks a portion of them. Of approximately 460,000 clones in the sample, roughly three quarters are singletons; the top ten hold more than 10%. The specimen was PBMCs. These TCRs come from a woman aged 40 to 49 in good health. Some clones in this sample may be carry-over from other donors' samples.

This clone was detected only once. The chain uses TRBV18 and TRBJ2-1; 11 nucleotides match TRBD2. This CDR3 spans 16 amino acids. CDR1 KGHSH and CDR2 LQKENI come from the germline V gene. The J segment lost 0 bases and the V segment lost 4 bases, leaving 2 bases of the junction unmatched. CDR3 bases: TGTGCCAGCTCACTTACTAGCGGGAGCTCCTACAATGAGCAGTTCTTC. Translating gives CASSLTSGSSYNEQFF.

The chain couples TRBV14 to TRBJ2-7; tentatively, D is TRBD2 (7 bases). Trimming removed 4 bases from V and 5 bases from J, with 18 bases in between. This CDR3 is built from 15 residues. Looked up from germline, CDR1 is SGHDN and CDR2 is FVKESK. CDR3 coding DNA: TGTGCCAGCAGCCTCCACCTGGGGGGGCGAGACGAGCAGTACTTC. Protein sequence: CASSLHLGGRDEQYF.

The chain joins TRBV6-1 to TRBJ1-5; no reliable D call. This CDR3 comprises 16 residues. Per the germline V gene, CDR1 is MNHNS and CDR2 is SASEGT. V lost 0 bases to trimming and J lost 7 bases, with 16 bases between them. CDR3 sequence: CASSEAGNGLRQPQHF. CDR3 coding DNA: TGTGCCAGCAGTGAAGCCGGAAATGGGCTAAGGCAGCCCCAGCATTTT.

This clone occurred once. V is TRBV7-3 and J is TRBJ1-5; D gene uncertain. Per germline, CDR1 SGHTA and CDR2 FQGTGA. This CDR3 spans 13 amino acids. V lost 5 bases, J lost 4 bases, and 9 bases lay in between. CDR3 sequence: CASSQDGNQPQHF. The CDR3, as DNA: TGTGCCAGCAGCCAGGACGGGAATCAGCCCCAGCATTTT.

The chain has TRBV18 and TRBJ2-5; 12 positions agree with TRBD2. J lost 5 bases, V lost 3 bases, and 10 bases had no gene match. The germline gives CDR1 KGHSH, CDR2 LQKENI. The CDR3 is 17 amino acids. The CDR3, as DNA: TGTGCCAGCTCACCGGAAGACCTAGCGGGAGGGGTGGAGACCCAGTACTTC. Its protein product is CASSPEDLAGGVETQYF.

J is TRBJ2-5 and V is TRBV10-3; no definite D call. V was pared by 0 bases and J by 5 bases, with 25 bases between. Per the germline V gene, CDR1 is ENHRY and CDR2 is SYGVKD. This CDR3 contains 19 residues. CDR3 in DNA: TGTGCCATCAGTGAGTCGCCACTCCATGGACCCGGTGCCCGGGAGACCCAGTACTTC. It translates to CAISESPLHGPGARETQYF.

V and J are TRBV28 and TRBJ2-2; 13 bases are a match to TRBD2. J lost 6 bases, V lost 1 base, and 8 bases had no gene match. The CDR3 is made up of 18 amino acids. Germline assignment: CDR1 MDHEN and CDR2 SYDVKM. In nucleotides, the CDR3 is TGTGCCAGCAGTTTATTCCCCGGGACTAGCGGGATCTCCGGGGAGCTGTTTTTT. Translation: CASSLFPGTSGISGELFF. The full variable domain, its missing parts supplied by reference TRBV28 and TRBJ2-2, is DVKVTQSSRYLVKRTGEKVFLECVQDMDHENMFWYRQDPGLGLRLIYFSYDVKMKEKGDIPEGYSVSREKKERFSLILESASTNQTSMYLCASSLFPGTSGISGELFFGEGSRLTVL.

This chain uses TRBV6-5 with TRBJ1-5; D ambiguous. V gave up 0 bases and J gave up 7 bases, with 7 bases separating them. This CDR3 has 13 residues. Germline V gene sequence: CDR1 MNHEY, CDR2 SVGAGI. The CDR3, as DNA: TGTGCCAGCAGTTACTCGAGCGGGCAGCCCCAGCATTTT. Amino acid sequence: CASSYSSGQPQHF.